The 28 T cell receptor beta chains reported below all come from one sample, sequenced in a study of shared clonotypes between healthy human individuals (dated by TCRdb to the early 2020s). CD8 naive samples were CD45RO-negative cells positively selected for CCR7, giving a CD45RA+CCR7+ population that excluded TemRA cells. The method behind the library was the immunoSEQ multiplex PCR assay. Drawn from immuneACCESS, this table holds only the in-frame rearrangements with V and J called that TCRdb kept. Clones are partly lost; checked studies trace under half to an unresolved V gene and leave the rest unexplained. This sample is represented by roughly 2.1 million clones; 90% to 95% of them were singletons. The ten top clones hold 1.5% to 2% of the sample. What was sequenced was naive CD8+ T cells from PBMCs. The cell subset or site label on this specimen signifies: CD45RA+CCR7+. The receptors originated from a man between 18 and 29 years old in good health. Some clones in this sample may be carry-over from other donors' samples.

This chain joins TRBV9 and TRBJ1-1; no definite D call. The CDR3 has 17 amino acids. Germline V gene lookup returns CDR1 SGDLS and CDR2 YYNGEE. Trimming stripped 2 bases from V and 0 bases from J, with 17 bases between. CDR3 DNA sequence: TGTGCCAGCAGCGTCTTCTCCGAGGTACAAATGAACACTGAAGCTTTCTTT. The encoded protein is CASSVFSEVQMNTEAFF.

CDR3: CASSLRTDEQYF. The CDR3 DNA reads TGTGCCAGCAGCCTCCGGACGGACGAGCAGTACTTC. V and J are TRBV7-8 and TRBJ2-7; D gene uncertain. The V end lost 5 bases, the J end lost 5 bases, and 10 bases lay between the germline ends. This CDR3 spans 12 amino acids. From germline, CDR1 is SGHVS and CDR2 FQNEAQ. Based on the CDR3 plus reference TRBV7-8 and TRBJ2-7, the full variable domain is GAGVSQSPRYKVAKRGQDVALRCDPISGHVSLFWYQQALGQGPEFLTYFQNEAQLDKSGLPSDRFFAERPEGSVSTLKIQRTQQEDSAVYLCASSLRTDEQYFGPGTRLTVT.

The rearrangement uses TRBV6-5 and TRBJ2-5, with a possible D match to TRBD2 (6 bases). V dropped 5 bases and J dropped 5 bases, with 12 bases sitting between them. CDR1 and CDR2 (germline): MNHEY, SVGAGI. The CDR3 contains 13 residues. The CDR3 protein is CASSRLGEETQYF. The DNA of the CDR3 is TGTGCCAGCAGTCGACTAGGGGAGGAGACCCAGTACTTC.

CDR3 sequence (DNA): TGTGCCAGCAGAACCCCGGGACTAGCAGCTACCTACGAGCAGTACTTC. Amino acid sequence: CASRTPGLAATYEQYF. This sequence joins TRBV28 and TRBJ2-7, with 9 bases identical to TRBD2. Germline V gene sequence: CDR1 MDHEN, CDR2 SYDVKM. CDR3 length equals 16 residues. V trimming: 6 bases; J trimming: 2 bases; junction bases outside the gene matches: 11. Complete variable domain (other parts from reference TRBV28 and TRBJ2-7): DVKVTQSSRYLVKRTGEKVFLECVQDMDHENMFWYRQDPGLGLRLIYFSYDVKMKEKGDIPEGYSVSREKKERFSLILESASTNQTSMYLCASRTPGLAATYEQYFGPGTRLTVT.

The rearrangement joins TRBV27 to TRBJ1-1, with 7 bases lining up with TRBD1. CDR3 length: 16 amino acids. The germline gives CDR1 MNHEY, CDR2 SMNVEV (reference sequence). V shed 6 bases, J shed 2 bases, and the junction held 12 bases outside the gene matches. Written as DNA, the CDR3 is TGTGCCAGCAGCCCCACCCGGAGGGGGCGCAACACTGAAGCTTTCTTT. It specifies CASSPTRRGRNTEAFF.

The rearrangement uses TRBV7-6 and TRBJ1-2; D unclear. The CDR3 totals 13 residues. Germline assignment: CDR1 SGHVS and CDR2 FNYEAQ. V lost 1 base, J lost 8 bases, and 11 bases lay in between. In DNA, the CDR3 is TGTGCCAGCAGCTTAGGAACCATGCAAGGCTACACCTTC. Translated, it gives CASSLGTMQGYTF.

The CDR3 region has the DNA TGTGCCAGCAGAGACACTAGCCAAGAGACCCAGTACTTC. Translating it yields CASRDTSQETQYF. The chain combines TRBV28 with TRBJ2-5; a weak D match, TRBD2 (5 bases). The CDR3 is made up of 13 amino acids. V dropped 6 bases and J dropped 1 base, with 9 bases sitting between them. Germline loops: CDR1 MDHEN, CDR2 SYDVKM.

This clone appeared a single time. This chain links TRBV1 with TRBJ2-7; the D segment call TRBD2 is taken from the table without a DNA check. TRBV1 counts as a pseudogene. The CDR3 covers 16 residues. CDR3 sequence: CTSSPDGTSGRYEQYF. CDR3 bases: TGCACCAGCAGCCCGGATGGGACTAGCGGGAGGTACGAGCAGTACTTC.

The rearrangement links TRBV27 to TRBJ2-7; 8 bases agree with TRBD1. CDR1 is MNHEY, CDR2 SMNVEV, per germline (reference sequence). V shed 3 bases and J 5 bases; nucleotides not matched to a gene: 3. The CDR3 spans 13 residues. CDR3 bases: TGTGCCAGCAGTTTCTCCAGGGGGCACGAGCAGTACTTC. It yields the protein CASSFSRGHEQYF.

The chain uses TRBV4-3 and TRBJ2-1, with 9 bases matching TRBD2. CDR1 and CDR2 (germline): LGHNA, YSLEER. This CDR3 comprises 17 residues. V gave up 4 bases and J gave up 8 bases; unmatched junction bases: 15. CDR3 DNA: TGCGCCAGCAGCCGATGGGCGGGGGTAGCGGGAGACCATGAGCAGTTCTTC. Encoded protein: CASSRWAGVAGDHEQFF.

This clone turned up a few times. J is TRBJ1-3 and V is TRBV4-1, with D unresolved. Germline V gene data show CDR1 as MGHRA and CDR2 as YSYEKL. V lost 3 bases, J lost 3 bases, and 18 bases lay in between. This CDR3 region has 17 residues. For the CDR3, the DNA is TGCGCCAGCAGCCACCCACCGGGGATCGAAGGTGGAAACACCATATATTTT. This codes for CASSHPPGIEGGNTIYF.

This clone was recorded once. J is TRBJ2-2 and V is TRBV9, with no clear D. The CDR3 length is 15 residues. Germline V gene lookup returns CDR1 SGDLS and CDR2 YYNGEE. Trimming shortened V by 0 bases and J by 6 bases, and 12 bases separated the two germline ends. The CDR3, as DNA: TGTGCCAGCAGCGTAGGGGTAGGGTACGCCGGGGAGCTGTTTTTT. Its protein product is CASSVGVGYAGELFF.

The table lists this clone with a few counts. The chain couples TRBV29-1 to TRBJ1-2, with TRBD1 identical over 10 bases. The junction had 5 bases not matched to a gene; V was cut back by 6 bases and J by 1 base. The CDR3 is 14 amino acids. CDR1 SQVTM and CDR2 ANQGSEA come from the germline V gene. The CDR3 reads CSVDRTGGNYGYTF. The DNA for the CDR3 is TGCAGCGTGGATCGGACAGGGGGTAACTATGGCTACACCTTC.

Written as DNA, the CDR3 is TGTGCCAGCACCCCGACCAGCAATGAGCAGTTCTTC. Residues: CASTPTSNEQFF. The rearrangement uses TRBV28 and TRBJ2-1; D ambiguous. V shed 7 bases and J shed 6 bases, with 10 bases lying between them. The CDR3 has 12 residues. Looked up from germline, CDR1 is MDHEN and CDR2 is SYDVKM.

The rearrangement uses TRBV27 and TRBJ1-2; D gene uncertain. V lost 6 bases, J lost 5 bases, and 16 bases lay in between. The germline V gene encodes CDR1 MNHEY and CDR2 SMNVEV (reference sequence). CDR3 length: 14 amino acids. The CDR3 loop is CASSPVGIPYGYTF. The CDR3 DNA sequence: TGTGCCAGCAGCCCCGTAGGGATTCCATATGGCTACACCTTC.

The genes are TRBV7-3 and TRBJ2-1, with D perhaps TRBD1 or TRBD2 (5 bases each). CDR1 is SGHTA, CDR2 FQGTGA, per germline. CDR3 length: 19 amino acids. The V end was cut by 1 base, the J end by 5 bases, with 24 bases between. The CDR3 region has the DNA TGTGCCAGCAGCTTAATTGGGACGTTGTGGGAAAATCGAGACAATGAGCAGTTCTTC. This sequence encodes CASSLIGTLWENRDNEQFF. Using reference TRBV7-3 and TRBJ2-1 for the parts outside the CDR3, the full variable domain is GAGVSQTPSNKVTEKGKYVELRCDPISGHTALYWYRQSLGQGPEFLIYFQGTGAADDSGLPNDRFFAVRPEGSVSTLKIQRTERGDSAVYLCASSLIGTLWENRDNEQFFGPGTRLTVL.

Comment on this clone: Germline and junction disagree at one end, which may indicate a read error. The chain carries TRBV4-2 and TRBJ2-7, with D perhaps matching TRBD1 (6 bases). There are 14 residues in the CDR3. Germline V gives CDR1 LGHNA, CDR2 YNFKEQ. The CDR3 protein is CASSQGGRDTAPHF. DNA of the CDR3: TGTGCCAGCAGCCAAGGGGGTAGGGACACGGCGCCCCACTTC.

This clone was observed once. This chain links TRBV7-6 with TRBJ1-1, with unresolved D. The CDR3 is 17 residues long. Trimming took 5 bases from V and 6 from J, leaving 25 bases between them. Germline V lookup: CDR1 SGHVS, CDR2 FNYEAQ. Written as DNA, the CDR3 is TGTGCCAGCAGCCCCCTCTTTTTACCGGGCCGGCGTTCTGAAGCTTTCTTT. This codes for CASSPLFLPGRRSEAFF.

This chain uses TRBV15 with TRBJ1-3; unclear D gene. The CDR3 covers 15 residues. Germline CDR1 reads LNHNV; CDR2 reads YYDKDF (reference sequence). V dropped 1 base and J dropped 0 bases, with 7 bases sitting between them. The CDR3 sequence is CATSRARTSGNTIYF. The CDR3 DNA reads as TGTGCCACCAGCAGAGCACGGACCTCTGGAAACACCATATATTTT.

This clone has a handful of counts. The same CDR3 arises from other DNA sequences in this sample as well. The chain recombines TRBV6-6 with TRBJ1-1, with a tentative D call TRBD1 (5 bases). Trimming shortened V by 0 bases and J by 5 bases, and 10 bases separated the two germline ends. The germline gives CDR1 MNHNY, CDR2 SVGAGI (reference sequence). The CDR3 sequence is 14 residues long. CDR3 nucleotide sequence: TGTGCCAGCAGTTACTCCGAGGGGCGGACTGAAGCTTTCTTT. It encodes CASSYSEGRTEAFF.

The chain is built from TRBV7-2 and TRBJ2-3, with D unclear. Germline V lookup: CDR1 SGHTA, CDR2 FQGNSA. This CDR3 has 15 amino acids. The V gene lost 2 bases and the J gene lost 2 bases, with 11 bases spanning the gap. The CDR3 is CASSLFRTTTDTQYF. CDR3 coding DNA: TGTGCCAGCAGCTTATTTCGAACGACCACAGATACGCAGTATTTT.

The chain links TRBV11-3 to TRBJ2-2, with a weak D call TRBD2 (5 bases). Per germline, CDR1 SGHNT and CDR2 YENEEA. V shed 3 bases and J shed 1 base, with 6 bases lying between them. The CDR3 length is 14 residues. CDR3 bases: TGTGCCAGCAGCTTTGCGGGGAACACCGGGGAGCTGTTTTTT. This translates into CASSFAGNTGELFF.

This chain links TRBV27 with TRBJ2-7; 7 nucleotides agree with TRBD2. Per the germline V gene, CDR1 is MNHEY and CDR2 is SMNVEV (reference sequence). V lost 4 bases, J lost 6 bases, and 15 bases stayed unmatched. CDR3 size: 16 residues. The CDR3 coding sequence is TGTGCCAGCAGTTCCTCCGCTGGGGGGGTCGGGTTCGAGCAGTACTTC. Translated, it gives CASSSSAGGVGFEQYF.

The J gene is TRBJ1-5, the V gene TRBV15; 7 bases are shared with TRBD1. Germline V CDR1 and CDR2: LNHNV, YYDKDF (reference sequence). This CDR3 has 15 residues. J gave up 4 bases and V 1 base, and 4 bases lay outside the gene matches. The CDR3 spells CATSRGVQGNQPQHF. CDR3 sequence (DNA): TGTGCCACCAGCAGAGGGGTACAGGGGAATCAGCCCCAGCATTTT.

This chain joins TRBV2 and TRBJ1-2; the match to TRBD1 covers 10 bases. V lost 6 bases and J lost 6; bases outside the gene matches: 10. Germline values: CDR1 SNHLY, CDR2 FYNNEI. The CDR3 runs 15 residues. The CDR3 coding sequence is TGTGCCAGCAGCTCCGGGACAGGGGCTAGGAATGGCTACACCTTC. Protein product: CASSSGTGARNGYTF.

V usage is TRBV27 and J usage is TRBJ2-2; perhaps TRBD1 as D (5 bases). CDR3 length: 14 amino acids. With 5 bases removed from V and 5 bases from J, the gap between germline ends came to 12 bases. Looked up from germline, CDR1 is MNHEY and CDR2 is SMNVEV (reference sequence). CDR3 residues: CASSIFRVTGELFF. The CDR3 DNA reads TGTGCCAGCAGTATCTTCAGGGTGACCGGGGAGCTGTTTTTT.

The gene calls are TRBV28 and TRBJ2-7; D not resolved. Per the germline V gene, CDR1 is MDHEN and CDR2 is SYDVKM. V dropped 5 bases and J dropped 0 bases, with 14 bases sitting between them. This CDR3 spans 15 amino acids. The CDR3 DNA reads TGTGCCAGCAGTACGCGCGCACTAAGCTCCTACGAGCAGTACTTC. Translated, it gives CASSTRALSSYEQYF.

In regard to this clone: The junction and the germline gene differ at one end; a read error may be behind it. The gene calls are TRBV14 and TRBJ2-7; no clear D. Germline V lookup: CDR1 SGHDN, CDR2 FVKESK. CDR3 length equals 13 residues. CDR3 DNA: TGTGCCAGCAGCCTCTCCCGGAGAGGTGCGGTGGACTTC. Translating it yields CASSLSRRGAVDF.